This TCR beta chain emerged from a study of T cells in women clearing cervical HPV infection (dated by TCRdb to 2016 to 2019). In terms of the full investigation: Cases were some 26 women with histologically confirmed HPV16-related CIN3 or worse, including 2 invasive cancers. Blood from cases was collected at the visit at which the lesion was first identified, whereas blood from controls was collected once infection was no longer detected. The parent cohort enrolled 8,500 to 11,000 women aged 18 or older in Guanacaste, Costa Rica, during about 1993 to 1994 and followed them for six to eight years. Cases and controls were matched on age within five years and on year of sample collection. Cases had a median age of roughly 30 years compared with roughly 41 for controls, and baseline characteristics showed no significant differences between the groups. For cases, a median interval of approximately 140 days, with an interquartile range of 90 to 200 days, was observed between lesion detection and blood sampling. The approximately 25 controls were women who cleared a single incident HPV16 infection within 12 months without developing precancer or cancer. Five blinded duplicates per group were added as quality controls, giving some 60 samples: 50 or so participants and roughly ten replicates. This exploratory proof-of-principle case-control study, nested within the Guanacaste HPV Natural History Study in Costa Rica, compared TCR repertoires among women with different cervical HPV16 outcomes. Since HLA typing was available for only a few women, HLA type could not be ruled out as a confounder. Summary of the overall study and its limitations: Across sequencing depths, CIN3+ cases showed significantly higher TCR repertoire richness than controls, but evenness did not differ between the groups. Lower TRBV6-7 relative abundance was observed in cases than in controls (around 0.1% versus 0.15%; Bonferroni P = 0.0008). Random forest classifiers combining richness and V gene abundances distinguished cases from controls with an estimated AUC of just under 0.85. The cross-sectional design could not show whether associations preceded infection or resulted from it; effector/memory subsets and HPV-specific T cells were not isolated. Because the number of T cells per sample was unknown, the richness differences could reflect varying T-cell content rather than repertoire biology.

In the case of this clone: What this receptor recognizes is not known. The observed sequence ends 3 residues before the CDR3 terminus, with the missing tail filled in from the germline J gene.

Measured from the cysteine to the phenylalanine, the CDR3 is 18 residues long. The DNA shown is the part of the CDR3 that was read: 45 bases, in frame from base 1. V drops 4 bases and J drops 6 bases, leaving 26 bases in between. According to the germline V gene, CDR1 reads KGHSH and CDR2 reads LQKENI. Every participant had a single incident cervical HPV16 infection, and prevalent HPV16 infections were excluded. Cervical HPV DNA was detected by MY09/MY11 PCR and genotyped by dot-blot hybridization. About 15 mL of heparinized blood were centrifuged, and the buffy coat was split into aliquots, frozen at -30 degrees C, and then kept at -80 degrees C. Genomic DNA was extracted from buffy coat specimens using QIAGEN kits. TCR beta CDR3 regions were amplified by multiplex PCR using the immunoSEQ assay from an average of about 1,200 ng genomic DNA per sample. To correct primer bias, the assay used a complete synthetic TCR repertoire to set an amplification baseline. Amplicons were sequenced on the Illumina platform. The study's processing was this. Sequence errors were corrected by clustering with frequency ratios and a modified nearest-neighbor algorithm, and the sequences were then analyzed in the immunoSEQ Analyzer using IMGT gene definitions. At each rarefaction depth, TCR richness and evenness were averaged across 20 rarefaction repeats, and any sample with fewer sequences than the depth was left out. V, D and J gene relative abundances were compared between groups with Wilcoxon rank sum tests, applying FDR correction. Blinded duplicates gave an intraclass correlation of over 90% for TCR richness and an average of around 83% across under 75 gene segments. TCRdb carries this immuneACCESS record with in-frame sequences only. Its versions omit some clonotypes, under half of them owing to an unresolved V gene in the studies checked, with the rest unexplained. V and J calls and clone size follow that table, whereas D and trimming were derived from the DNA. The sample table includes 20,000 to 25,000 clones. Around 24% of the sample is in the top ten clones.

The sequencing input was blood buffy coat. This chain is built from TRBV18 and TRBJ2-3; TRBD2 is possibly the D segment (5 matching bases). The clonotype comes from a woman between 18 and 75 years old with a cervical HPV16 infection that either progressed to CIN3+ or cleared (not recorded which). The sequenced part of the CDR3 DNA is TGTGCCAGCTCACTCATAAGGCGATCGGGGTCTTTGTGGGATACG. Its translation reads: CASSLIRRSGSLWDT. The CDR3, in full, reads CASSLIRRSGSLWDTQYF.